This passage covers 7 T cell receptor beta chains from one sample sequenced in a study of control samples from healthy donors and cancer patients. Generated by immunoSEQ multiplex PCR, the TCRdb table keeps only in-frame clones and is missing some. Of 70,000 to 75,000 clones listed, over 75% were seen once; the top ten hold around 3.8%. Sequenced sample: blood. The receptor source for this set is a woman aged 45-59 years in good health.

The CDR3 is CASSLARTGEETQYF. CDR3 bases: TGTGCCAGCAGTTTAGCCCGGACAGGGGAAGAGACCCAGTACTTC. V is TRBV28 and J is TRBJ2-5; 9 nucleotides align to TRBD1. This CDR3 comprises 15 residues. Germline CDR1 is MDHEN and CDR2 is SYDVKM. Unmatched junction bases numbered 4, after V lost 2 bases and J lost 3 bases. Filled out from reference TRBV28 and TRBJ2-5, the complete variable domain reads DVKVTQSSRYLVKRTGEKVFLECVQDMDHENMFWYRQDPGLGLRLIYFSYDVKMKEKGDIPEGYSVSREKKERFSLILESASTNQTSMYLCASSLARTGEETQYFGPGTRLLVL.

The chain combines TRBV11-2 with TRBJ2-1; TRBD1 agrees at 12 bases. The V gene end was trimmed by 3 bases and the J gene end by 9 bases; junction bases not matched to a gene: 6. Germline CDR1 reads SGHAT; CDR2 reads FQNNGV. The CDR3 length is 15 residues. The CDR3 nucleotides are TGTGCCAGCAGCTTCCGGGACAGGGGGCAACCTGAGCAGTTCTTC. Its translation is CASSFRDRGQPEQFF.

This sequence joins TRBV5-1 and TRBJ2-2, with D uncertain. This CDR3 region has 13 residues. Trimming shortened V by 8 bases and J by 1 base, and 9 bases separated the two germline ends. Germline V gives CDR1 SGHRS, CDR2 YFSETQ. CDR3 protein: CASSPENTGELFF. The CDR3 region has the DNA TGCGCCAGTTCCCCGGAGAACACCGGGGAGCTGTTTTTT. Using reference TRBV5-1 and TRBJ2-2 for the parts outside the CDR3, the full variable domain is KAGVTQTPRYLIKTRGQQVTLSCSPISGHRSVSWYQQTPGQGLQFLFEYFSETQRNKGNFPGRFSGRQFSNSRSEMNVSTLELGDSALYLCASSPENTGELFFGEGSRLTVL.

The rearrangement joins TRBV9 to TRBJ2-5, with 9 bases fitting TRBD1. CDR1 and CDR2 from the germline V gene are SGDLS and YYNGEE. There are 14 residues in the CDR3. The ends lost 4 bases at V and 4 bases at J; junction bases unmatched: 5. The CDR3 here is CASSLRTGAETQYF. For the CDR3, the DNA is TGTGCCAGCAGCTTAAGGACAGGGGCAGAGACCCAGTACTTC.

The rearrangement joins TRBV5-1 to TRBJ2-3; D is unclear. This CDR3 is built from 15 residues. V was cut by 0 bases and J by 2 bases, with 10 bases left in between. Germline V CDR1 and CDR2: SGHRS, YFSETQ. CDR3 residues: CASSLGLVDTDTQYF. The CDR3 bases are TGCGCCAGCAGCTTGGGGTTGGTGGACACAGATACGCAGTATTTT. Filled out from reference TRBV5-1 and TRBJ2-3, the complete variable domain reads KAGVTQTPRYLIKTRGQQVTLSCSPISGHRSVSWYQQTPGQGLQFLFEYFSETQRNKGNFPGRFSGRQFSNSRSEMNVSTLELGDSALYLCASSLGLVDTDTQYFGPGTRLTVL.

The chain is built from TRBV6-6 and TRBJ1-5, with 8 bases lining up with TRBD1. The germline V gene has CDR1 MNHNY and CDR2 SVGAGI (reference sequence). V was pared by 5 bases and J by 0 bases, with 6 bases of the junction left unmatched. The CDR3 has 16 amino acids. CDR3 bases: TGTGCCAGCAGTCGAGGGACAGGTTATAGCAATCAGCCCCAGCATTTT. Translation: CASSRGTGYSNQPQHF.

CDR3 residues: CASSPGGDSLAPGNTIYF. In DNA, the CDR3 is TGTGCCAGCTCACCAGGGGGCGATAGCCTAGCGCCTGGAAACACCATATATTTT. This chain joins TRBV18 and TRBJ1-3; D is perhaps TRBD1 (6 bases). From germline, CDR1 is KGHSH and CDR2 LQKENI. V was clipped by 2 bases and J by 2 bases, with 19 bases between them. The CDR3 extends over 18 amino acids.